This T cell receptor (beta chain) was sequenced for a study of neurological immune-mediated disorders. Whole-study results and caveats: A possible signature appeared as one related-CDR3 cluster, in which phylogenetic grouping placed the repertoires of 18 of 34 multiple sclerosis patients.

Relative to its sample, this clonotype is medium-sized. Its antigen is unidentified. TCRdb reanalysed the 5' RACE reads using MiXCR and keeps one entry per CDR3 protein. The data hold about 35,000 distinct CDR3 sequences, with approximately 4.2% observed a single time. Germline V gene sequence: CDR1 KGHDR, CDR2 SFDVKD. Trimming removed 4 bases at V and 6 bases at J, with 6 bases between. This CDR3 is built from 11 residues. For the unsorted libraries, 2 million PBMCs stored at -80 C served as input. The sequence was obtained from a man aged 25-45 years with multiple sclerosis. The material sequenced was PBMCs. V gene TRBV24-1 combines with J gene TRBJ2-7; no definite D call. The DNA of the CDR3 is TGTGCCACCAGTGACGGACGCGAGCAGTACTTC. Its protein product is CATSDGREQYF.